This TCR beta chain was sequenced in a study of blood T cell repertoires in COVID-19. Study summary: From T cells, B-cell-depleted T cells, or PBMCs came the material, which was cDNA or gDNA.

The Seattle patients joined while their infection was active and were tracked longitudinally afterward. The V gene lost 8 bases and the J gene lost 3 bases, with 11 bases spanning the gap. The V gene's germline CDR1 is SGHTA and CDR2 FQGNSA. The CDR3 length is 13 residues. Repertoires were generated with immunoSEQ multiplex PCR, while TCRdb's copy carries only in-frame clones and drops some. The data contain around 300,000 clones, nearly 90% of them seen just once; the ten biggest clones take up about 1%. What was sequenced was peripheral blood. This TCR was sampled from a woman between 40 and 55 years old with COVID-19, enrolled during active disease. This chain links TRBV7-2 with TRBJ1-5, with D possibly matching TRBD1 (6 bases). The CDR3 loop reads CASQDSFNQPQHF. Here the CDR3 DNA reads TGTGCCAGCCAGGACAGCTTCAATCAGCCCCAGCATTTT.